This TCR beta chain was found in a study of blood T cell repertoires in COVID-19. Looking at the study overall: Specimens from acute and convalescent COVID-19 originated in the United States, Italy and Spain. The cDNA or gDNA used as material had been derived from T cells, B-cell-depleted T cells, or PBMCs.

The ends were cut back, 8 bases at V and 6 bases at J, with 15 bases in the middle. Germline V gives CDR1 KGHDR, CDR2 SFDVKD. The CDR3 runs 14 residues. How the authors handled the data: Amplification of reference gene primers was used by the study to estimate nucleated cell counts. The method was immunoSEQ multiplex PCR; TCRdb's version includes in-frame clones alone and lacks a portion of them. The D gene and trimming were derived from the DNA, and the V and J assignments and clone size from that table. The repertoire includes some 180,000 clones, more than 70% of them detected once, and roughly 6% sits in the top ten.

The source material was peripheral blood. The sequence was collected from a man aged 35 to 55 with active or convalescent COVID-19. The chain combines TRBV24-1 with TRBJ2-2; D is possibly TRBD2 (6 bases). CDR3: CATKSPGGAGELFF. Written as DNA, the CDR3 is TGTGCCACCAAAAGCCCCGGGGGTGCCGGGGAGCTGTTTTTT.